This T cell receptor (beta chain) was captured in a study of cytomegalovirus exposure and HLA in healthy donors. Regarding the study as a whole: Association of a missense DCLRE1C variant with TCR beta V- and J-gene trimming was reported in a later analysis. Prior analysis indicated that the majority of TCR beta V segments exhibited productivity approximately 90% or approximately 30% of the time.

Researchers ran the PCR with 60 Vbeta and 13 Jbeta primers. Using immunoSEQ multiplex PCR, the repertoire was profiled, and TCRdb retains in-frame clones only, with some absent. The sample lists 110,000 or so clones; approximately 14% were seen once. V dropped 7 bases and J dropped 6; count of bases not matched to a gene: 5. Per the germline V gene, CDR1 is DFQATT and CDR2 is SNEGSKA (reference sequence). The CDR3 covers 11 residues. Concerning this clone: Its antigen is as yet unknown.

The source material was PBMCs. The receptor comes from a female donor in good health and CMV-seronegative. The chain joins TRBV20-1 to TRBJ1-2; TRBD1 matches at 7 bases. The CDR3 DNA follows: TGCAGTGGAGAGGGGGCTGATGGCTACACCTTC. Its translation is CSGEGADGYTF.